This T cell receptor beta chain appears in the sequencing data of a study of CD8 T cells in ankylosing spondylitis. Study-level points and caveats: Past studies reported some motif variants in reactive arthritis synovial fluid and blood.

From germline, CDR1 is SGHTA and CDR2 FQGNSA. V shed 0 bases and J shed 4 bases, with 12 bases lying between them. This CDR3 region has 15 residues. TCRdb passed the 5' RACE reads through MiXCR, listing each CDR3 protein once. Among about 200,000 distinct CDR3 sequences listed, roughly 12% were seen once. This clonotype was counted between two and nine times. Its specificity is unknown. V and J are TRBV7-2 and TRBJ1-2, with D perhaps matching TRBD1 (5 bases). This receptor was obtained from a male donor with ankylosing spondylitis or in good health (not recorded which). Sample: blood, either unsorted or a sorted T cell fraction (not recorded which). The CDR3 DNA reads as TGTGCCAGCAGCTTAGCCCCGGCAGGGTCCTATGGCTACACCTTC. It specifies CASSLAPAGSYGYTF. The whole variable domain, remainder taken from reference TRBV7-2 and TRBJ1-2, is GAGVSQSPSNKVTEKGKDVELRCDPISGHTALYWYRQSLGQGLEFLIYFQGNSAPDKSGLPSDRFSAERTGGSVSTLTIQRTQQEDSAVYLCASSLAPAGSYGYTFGSGTRLTVV.